Shown below are 12 T cell receptor beta chains from a single sample sequenced in a study of T cell responses to AZD1222 COVID-19 vaccine. Sequenced by immunoSEQ multiplex PCR; TCRdb stores in-frame clones only, minus some. The repertoire holds some 120,000 clones, with roughly nine tenths as singletons. This sample comprised peripheral blood, obtained on day 0 of AZD1222 vaccination. The origin of the receptors is an adult in good health.

The chain couples TRBV2 to TRBJ2-2; 8 nucleotides agree with TRBD2. The germline CDR1 and CDR2 sequences are SNHLY and FYNNEI. The V segment lost 6 bases and the J segment 7 bases; nucleotides outside the gene matches: 7. There are 14 residues in the CDR3. The CDR3 nucleotides are TGTGCCAGCAGGGAGGGACTAGGACGCGGGGAGCTGTTTTTT. Translating it yields CASREGLGRGELFF.

The V call is TRBV10-3, the J call TRBJ2-7; TRBD1 aligns across 8 bases. In germline, CDR1 is ENHRY, CDR2 SYGVKD. There are 15 residues in the CDR3. After removal of 6 bases from V and 7 bases from J, the junction contained 14 bases not matched to a gene. The CDR3 DNA sequence: TGTGCCATCAGACCCCAGAGGACAGGGTTACGGGAGCAGTACTTC. Its protein product is CAIRPQRTGLREQYF.

The V call is TRBV19, the J call TRBJ2-1; D is undetermined. With 1 base removed from V and 5 bases from J, the gap between germline ends came to 6 bases. This CDR3 comprises 13 residues. Germline-derived CDR1 and CDR2 are LNHDA and SQIVND (reference sequence). The CDR3 region is CASSIGGHNEQFF. DNA of the CDR3: TGTGCCAGTAGTATAGGAGGTCACAATGAGCAGTTCTTC.

The gene calls are TRBV7-2 and TRBJ1-2; D is undetermined. Deletions cut 6 bases from V and 5 bases from J, with 10 bases between. This CDR3 is 12 amino acids long. Germline loops: CDR1 SGHTA, CDR2 FQGNSA. In DNA, the CDR3 is TGTGCCAGCAGTCAGACGTGGTATGGCTACACCTTC. Its protein product is CASSQTWYGYTF.

The chain has TRBV6-2 or TRBV6-3 and TRBJ2-7, with 8 nucleotides matching TRBD1. The CDR3 sequence is 17 residues long. Trimming cost V 0 bases and J 2 bases; bases outside gene matches: 9. Germline-derived CDR1 and CDR2 are MNHEY and SVGEGT. The chain's CDR3 is CASSYSPGQGMTYEQYF. DNA of the CDR3: TGTGCCAGCAGTTACTCGCCTGGACAGGGTATGACCTACGAGCAGTACTTC.

The CDR3 DNA follows: TGTGCCAGCAGCCAAGCTGGACAGGGGAGGGGAGAGACCCAGTACTTC. This sequence encodes CASSQAGQGRGETQYF. The rearrangement links TRBV3-1 (or the pseudogene TRBV3-2) to TRBJ2-5, with 9 bases fitting TRBD1. Germline trimming cut 1 base from V and 4 bases from J; bases unmatched to any gene: 7. Germline values: CDR1 LGHDT, CDR2 YNNKEL (reference sequence). This CDR3 is built from 16 residues.

The chain links TRBV19 to TRBJ1-5; D not resolved. V lost 5 bases, J lost 6 bases, and 8 bases lay in between. The germline gives CDR1 LNHDA, CDR2 SQIVND (reference sequence). The CDR3 is 12 residues long. The CDR3 DNA sequence: TGTGCCAGTAGTTTAGGGTTTCAGCCCCAGCATTTT. It specifies CASSLGFQPQHF.

The sample holds one count of this clone. V gene TRBV9 combines with J gene TRBJ1-1, with D possibly being TRBD1 (5 bases). V lost 4 bases, J lost 6 bases, and 19 bases lay in between. The CDR3 is 15 residues long. Germline values: CDR1 SGDLS, CDR2 YYNGEE. For the CDR3, the DNA is TGTGCCAGCAGCCCGCATGGGGGGAGGGGATCTGAAGCTTTCTTT. It encodes CASSPHGGRGSEAFF.

This clone has only one observation. The chain uses TRBV6-5 and TRBJ1-4, with a possible D match to TRBD1 (5 bases). The CDR3 is 15 residues long. V shed 4 bases and J shed 2 bases, with 11 bases lying between them. Germline CDR1 MNHEY, CDR2 SVGAGI. The CDR3 nucleotides are TGTGCCAGCAGTTTCCTTCAGGGTACTAATGAAAAACTGTTTTTT. It translates to CASSFLQGTNEKLFF.

The V call is TRBV6-5, the J call TRBJ1-2; D is undetermined. This CDR3 has 16 residues. The germline CDR1 and CDR2 sequences are MNHEY and SVGAGI. V shed 2 bases and J shed 0 bases, with 13 bases lying between them. The CDR3 here is CASSYVRRNANYGYTF. The CDR3 DNA reads as TGTGCCAGCAGTTACGTCCGCAGGAATGCTAACTATGGCTACACCTTC.

The chain uses TRBV5-8 and TRBJ2-7, with a tentative D call TRBD2 (6 bases). The CDR3 loop spans 15 amino acids. CDR1 is SGHTS and CDR2 is YDEGEE in the germline V gene. Trimming shortened V by 0 bases and J by 3 bases, and 13 bases separated the two germline ends. The CDR3 here is CASSLDVGGGYEQYF. Written as DNA, the CDR3 is TGTGCCAGCAGCTTGGATGTGGGAGGCGGCTACGAGCAGTACTTC.

This chain links TRBV24-1 with TRBJ2-7; 9 positions match TRBD2. With V trimmed by 9 bases and J by 2 bases, 10 bases remained unmatched. This CDR3 has 15 residues. The V gene's germline CDR1 is KGHDR and CDR2 SFDVKD. This CDR3 reads CATRLADQSTYEQYF. The CDR3 DNA is TGTGCCACCCGACTAGCGGACCAAAGTACCTACGAGCAGTACTTC.